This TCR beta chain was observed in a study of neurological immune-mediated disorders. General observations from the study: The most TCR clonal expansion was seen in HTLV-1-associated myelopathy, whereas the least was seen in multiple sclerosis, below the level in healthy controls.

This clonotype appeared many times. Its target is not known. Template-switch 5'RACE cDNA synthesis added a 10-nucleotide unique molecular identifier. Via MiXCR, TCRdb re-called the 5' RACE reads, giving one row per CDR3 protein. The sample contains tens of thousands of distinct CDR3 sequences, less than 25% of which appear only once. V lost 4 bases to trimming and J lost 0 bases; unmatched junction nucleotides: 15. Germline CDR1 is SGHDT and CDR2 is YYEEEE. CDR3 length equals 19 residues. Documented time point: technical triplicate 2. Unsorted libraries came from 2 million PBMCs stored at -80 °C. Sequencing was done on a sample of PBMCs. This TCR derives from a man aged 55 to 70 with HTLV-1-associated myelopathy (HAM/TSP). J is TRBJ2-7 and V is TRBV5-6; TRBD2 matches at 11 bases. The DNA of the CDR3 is TGTGCCAGCAGCCGGACGATGACTAGCGGGAACAGACGCTCCTACGAGCAGTACTTC. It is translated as CASSRTMTSGNRRSYEQYF.